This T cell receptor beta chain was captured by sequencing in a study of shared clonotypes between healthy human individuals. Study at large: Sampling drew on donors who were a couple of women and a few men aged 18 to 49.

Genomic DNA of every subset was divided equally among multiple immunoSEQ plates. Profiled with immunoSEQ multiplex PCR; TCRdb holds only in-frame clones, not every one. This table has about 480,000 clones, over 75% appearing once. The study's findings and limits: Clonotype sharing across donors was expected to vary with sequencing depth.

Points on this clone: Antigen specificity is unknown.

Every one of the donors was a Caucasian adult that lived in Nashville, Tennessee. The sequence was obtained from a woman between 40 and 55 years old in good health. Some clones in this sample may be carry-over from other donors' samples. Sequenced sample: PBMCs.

This CDR3 is CASMLAGEGEQYF. The CDR3 bases are TGTGCCAGCATGCTAGCGGGAGAGGGCGAGCAGTACTTC. This chain uses TRBV2 with TRBJ2-5; TRBD2 agrees at 10 bases. Gene TRBJ2-7 matches the end of the DNA better, so the J call may be wrong. Germline CDR1 SNHLY, CDR2 FYNNEI. The CDR3 extends over 13 amino acids.